Detailed here is one T cell receptor beta chain. Its antigen is not known. V was trimmed by 3 bases and J by 9 bases, leaving 9 bases between them. CDR3 length equals 11 residues. The sample is drawn from a study of response to subunit inactivated influenza vaccine. Broader study findings: T cells newly recruited by each seasonal influenza vaccination are few, the authors suggested.

TCRdb re-called the RT-PCR reads through MiXCR, storing one row per CDR3 protein. The sample holds about 540,000 distinct CDR3 sequences, about 14% seen once. The receptor's source is a man in his fifties or sixties who received an inactivated influenza vaccine. The chain couples TRBV12-3 or TRBV12-4 to TRBJ2-7; possibly TRBD1 or TRBD2 for D (5 bases each). The specimen comprised PBMCs from blood, sampled approximately 13 days after vaccination. CDR3 DNA: TGTGCCAGCAGTTTGGGGGAACCGCAGTACTTC. Residues: CASSLGEPQYF.